This T cell receptor (beta chain) appears in the sequencing data of a study of blood T cell repertoires in COVID-19. Study-level background: Nucleic acid was either cDNA or gDNA, and it came from T cells, B-cell-depleted T cells, or PBMCs.

TCRdb's copy holds only in-frame clones and misses some; the assay was immunoSEQ multiplex PCR. In the table there are more than 85,000 clones, around 85% of which are singletons. Trimming at V came to 5 bases and at J to 4 bases, leaving 9 bases not matched to a gene. Germline V gives CDR1 SGHKS, CDR2 YYEKEE (reference sequence). The CDR3 has 15 amino acids. This clone was observed once. The clonotype was recovered from a human donor in a cohort sampled during active COVID-19. The rearrangement joins TRBV5-5 to TRBJ1-1, with 9 bases that match TRBD1. The material sequenced was peripheral blood. Here the CDR3 reads CASSLQGAFGTEAFF. CDR3 DNA: TGTGCCAGCAGTTTACAGGGGGCTTTCGGCACTGAAGCTTTCTTT.